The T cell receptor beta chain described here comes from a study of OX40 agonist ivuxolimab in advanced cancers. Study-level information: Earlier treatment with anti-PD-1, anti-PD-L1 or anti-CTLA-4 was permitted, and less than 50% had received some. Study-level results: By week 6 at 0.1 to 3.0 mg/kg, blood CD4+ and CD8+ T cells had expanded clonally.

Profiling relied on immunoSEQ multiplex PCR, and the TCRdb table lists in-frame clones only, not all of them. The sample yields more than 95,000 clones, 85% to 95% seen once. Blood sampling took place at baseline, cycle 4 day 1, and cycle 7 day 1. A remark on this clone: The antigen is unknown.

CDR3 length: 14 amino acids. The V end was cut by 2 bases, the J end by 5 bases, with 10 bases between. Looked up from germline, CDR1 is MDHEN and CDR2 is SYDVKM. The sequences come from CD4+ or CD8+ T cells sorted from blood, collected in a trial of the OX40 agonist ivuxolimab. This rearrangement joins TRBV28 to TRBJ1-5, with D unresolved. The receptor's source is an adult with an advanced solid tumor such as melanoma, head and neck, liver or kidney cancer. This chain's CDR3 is CASSLSWKDQPQHF. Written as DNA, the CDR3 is TGTGCCAGCAGTTTAAGTTGGAAGGATCAGCCCCAGCATTTT.